The 31 T cell receptor beta chains below all came from one sample that was sequenced in a study of control samples from healthy donors and cancer patients. Assay used: immunoSEQ multiplex PCR; TCRdb lists only in-frame clones, some missing. The data show 110,000 to 150,000 clones, around nine tenths seen once. Sequenced input: blood. These receptors originate from a man aged 25-45 years in good health.

V and J are TRBV28 and TRBJ2-3; TRBD2 aligns across 12 bases. The CDR3 is made up of 19 amino acids. With 5 bases clipped from V and 4 bases from J, the junction kept 16 bases outside the gene matches. Germline CDR1 and CDR2: MDHEN and SYDVKM. The CDR3 DNA reads TGTGCCAGCAGTCTCACTAGCGGGAGGAATGTGATTGTTGCAGATACGCAGTATTTT. Amino acid sequence: CASSLTSGRNVIVADTQYF.

The chain recombines TRBV5-5 with TRBJ1-4; D possibly corresponds to TRBD1 (5 bases). V lost 4 bases and J lost 5, with 12 bases in between. The CDR3 extends over 14 amino acids. Looked up from germline, CDR1 is SGHKS and CDR2 is YYEKEE (reference sequence). CDR3 residues: CASSDGTLNEKLFF. The CDR3 DNA reads TGTGCCAGCAGCGACGGGACTCTGAATGAAAAACTGTTTTTT.

The V gene is TRBV7-9, the J gene TRBJ2-1; 7 bases align to TRBD2. This CDR3 spans 13 amino acids. Germline CDR1 and CDR2: SEHNR and FQNEAQ (reference sequence). The V segment lost 3 bases and the J segment 8 bases; nucleotides outside the gene matches: 4. The CDR3 spells CASSLTSIDEQFF. Written as DNA, the CDR3 is TGTGCCAGCAGCTTGACTAGCATCGATGAGCAGTTCTTC.

CDR3 sequence (DNA): TGCGCCAGCAGCCAAGTAGTGCAGGGGACTTTAGGCAATCAGCCCCAGCATTTT. This sequence encodes CASSQVVQGTLGNQPQHF. The chain uses TRBV4-1 and TRBJ1-5; D is perhaps TRBD1 (6 bases). The germline V gene encodes CDR1 MGHRA and CDR2 YSYEKL. The V and J ends lost 1 base and 2 bases respectively, with 18 bases between them. The CDR3 length is 18 residues.

This clone was detected only a few times. This chain joins TRBV5-6 and TRBJ2-5; D unresolved. The CDR3 loop spans 16 amino acids. V lost 4 bases to trimming and J lost 4 bases, with 20 bases between them. Germline lookup yields CDR1 SGHDT and CDR2 YYEEEE. This chain's CDR3 is CASSLYASLQPETQYF. For the CDR3, the DNA is TGTGCCAGCAGCCTTTATGCCTCTCTTCAGCCAGAGACCCAGTACTTC.

The J gene is TRBJ1-5, the V gene TRBV6-5, with D perhaps matching TRBD1 (6 bases). CDR3 size: 15 residues. Germline V CDR1 and CDR2: MNHEY, SVGAGI. Trimming cost V 6 bases and J 0 bases, with 12 bases left between them. The CDR3 coding sequence is TGTGCCAGCAGGCTTACAGGGTATAGCAATCAGCCCCAGCATTTT. Amino acids: CASRLTGYSNQPQHF.

The V call is TRBV6-4, the J call TRBJ2-2; 10 positions match TRBD2. Per the germline V gene, CDR1 is MRHNA and CDR2 is SNTAGT. With 4 bases clipped from V and 4 bases from J, the junction kept 0 bases outside the gene matches. The CDR3 loop spans 14 amino acids. The CDR3 reads CASSASGSTGELFF. The CDR3 DNA reads as TGTGCCAGCAGTGCTAGCGGGAGCACCGGGGAGCTGTTTTTT.

The chain carries TRBV7-2 and TRBJ2-7, with D perhaps matching TRBD2 (6 bases). This CDR3 contains 13 residues. The ends were cut back, 6 bases at V and 2 bases at J, with 11 bases in the middle. Germline lookup yields CDR1 SGHTA and CDR2 FQGNSA. Here the CDR3 reads CASSFTGAYEQYF. CDR3 nucleotide sequence: TGTGCCAGCAGTTTTACGGGGGCCTACGAGCAGTACTTC.

V and J are TRBV29-1 and TRBJ2-7; D remains ambiguous. Between the trimmed V and J ends, which lost 4 bases and 4 bases, there was a span of 20 bases. The germline gives CDR1 SQVTM, CDR2 ANQGSEA. The CDR3 sequence is 15 residues long. CDR3 sequence (DNA): TGCAGCGTTGCCGGTTCGGCTAGTAACCAGTACGAGCAGTACTTC. Translating gives CSVAGSASNQYEQYF.

CDR3: CASRSQGAVFSGANVLTF. CDR3 nucleotides: TGTGCCAGCAGGTCGCAGGGGGCGGTTTTCTCTGGGGCCAACGTCCTGACTTTC. The genes are TRBV2 and TRBJ2-6; 8 bases align to TRBD1. Germline V CDR1 and CDR2: SNHLY, FYNNEI. The CDR3 extends over 18 amino acids. Trimming took 6 bases from V and 0 from J; bases not matched to a gene: 10. Looking up the rest from reference TRBV2 and TRBJ2-6 gives the full variable domain: EPEVTQTPSHQVTQMGQEVILRCVPISNHLYFYWYRQILGQKVEFLVSFYNNEISEKSEIFDDQFSVERPDGSNFTLKIRSTKLEDSAMYFCASRSQGAVFSGANVLTFGAGSRLTVL.

The chain links TRBV28 to TRBJ2-7, with 9 bases that match TRBD2. Trimming cost V 6 bases and J 6 bases; bases outside gene matches: 9. The germline gives CDR1 MDHEN, CDR2 SYDVKM. The CDR3 spans 14 residues. The DNA of the CDR3 is TGTGCCAGCAGCTTAGCGGGAGATCCGTCCGAGCAGTACTTC. This sequence encodes CASSLAGDPSEQYF.

This rearrangement joins TRBV4-1 to TRBJ1-4; D is ambiguous. Germline V CDR1 and CDR2: MGHRA, YSYEKL. The V gene lost 3 bases and the J gene lost 5 bases, with 10 bases spanning the gap. CDR3 length equals 14 residues. The DNA of the CDR3 is TGCGCCAGCAGCCAGTTTCCAGTAAATGAAAAACTGTTTTTT. Translating it yields CASSQFPVNEKLFF.

V is TRBV11-3 and J is TRBJ1-1; D gene unclear. V lost 5 bases, J lost 4 bases, and 17 bases lay in between. Germline CDR1 SGHNT, CDR2 YENEEA. The CDR3 loop spans 15 amino acids. Here the CDR3 reads CASSPTMQVITEAFF. Written as DNA, the CDR3 is TGTGCCAGCAGCCCCACAATGCAGGTTATCACTGAAGCTTTCTTT.

This chain uses TRBV28 with TRBJ2-3; either TRBD1 or TRBD2 may supply D (5 bases each). The germline V gene has CDR1 MDHEN and CDR2 SYDVKM. This CDR3 spans 17 amino acids. Between the trimmed V and J ends, which lost 2 bases and 4 bases, there was a span of 19 bases. Here the CDR3 reads CASSLTAGTVYSDTQYF. For the CDR3, the DNA is TGTGCCAGCAGTTTAACCGCCGGGACGGTGTATTCAGATACGCAGTATTTT.

This chain uses TRBV11-3 with TRBJ2-5; weak D call: TRBD2 (5 bases). CDR1 is SGHNT, CDR2 YENEEA, per germline. V shed 4 bases and J shed 2 bases, with 14 bases lying between them. CDR3 length: 15 amino acids. The CDR3: CASSYNRDFQETQYF. As DNA, the CDR3 is TGTGCCAGCAGCTACAACCGGGATTTTCAAGAGACCCAGTACTTC.

The V call is TRBV23-1, the J call TRBJ2-4; TRBD1 might be the D (6 bases). TRBV23-1 is marked as an open reading frame, function uncertain. V shed 2 bases and J shed 6 bases, with 14 bases lying between them. This CDR3 region has 15 residues. CDR3 bases: TGCGCCAGCAGTCAACTCCAGGGGTCGCGAAACATTCAGTACTTC. Protein sequence: CASSQLQGSRNIQYF.

This clone was detected a few times. The chain employs TRBV14 and TRBJ1-6; D ambiguous. CDR3 length: 13 residues. Germline lookup yields CDR1 SGHDN and CDR2 FVKESK. Trimming took 0 bases from V and 8 from J, leaving 5 bases between them. The CDR3 loop reads CASSQDLDSPLHF. The CDR3, as DNA: TGTGCCAGCAGCCAAGACTTAGATTCACCCCTCCACTTT.

This sequence joins TRBV4-2 and TRBJ2-1, with 11 bases that match TRBD2. After removal of 2 bases from V and 8 bases from J, the junction contained 8 bases not matched to a gene. Germline loops: CDR1 LGHNA, CDR2 YNFKEQ. The CDR3 spans 16 residues. This CDR3 is CASSQRTSGLLDEQFF. In DNA form, the CDR3 reads TGTGCCAGCAGCCAAAGGACTAGCGGGCTTTTGGATGAGCAGTTCTTC.

J is TRBJ1-1 and V is TRBV28; D is uncertain. The CDR3 runs to 13 residues. From germline, CDR1 is MDHEN and CDR2 SYDVKM. V was trimmed by 10 bases and J by 4 bases, leaving 16 bases between them. DNA for the CDR3: TGTGCCATTCGAATCCCCCGTTTCACTGAAGCTTTCTTT. It encodes CAIRIPRFTEAFF.

The chain couples TRBV6-2 or TRBV6-3 to TRBJ2-1; 9 nucleotides match TRBD2. The J segment lost 6 bases and the V segment lost 6 bases, leaving 9 bases of the junction unmatched. The germline CDR1 and CDR2 sequences are MNHEY and SVGEGT. This CDR3 is 15 amino acids long. CDR3 coding DNA: TGTGCCAGCAGCCGGGGGACTAGCTTCGGCAATGAGCAGTTCTTC. Translation gives CASSRGTSFGNEQFF.

This clone was seen a single time. The chain combines TRBV28 with TRBJ1-5; no clear D. This CDR3 contains 16 residues. V lost 5 bases to trimming and J lost 1 base, with 15 bases between them. Germline V gene lookup returns CDR1 MDHEN and CDR2 SYDVKM. Here the CDR3 reads CASSPQQWESNQPQHF. DNA for the CDR3: TGTGCCAGCAGTCCACAGCAGTGGGAGAGCAATCAGCCCCAGCATTTT.

This clone was seen only once. This rearrangement joins TRBV28 to TRBJ2-2; D ambiguous. Between the trimmed V and J ends, which lost 5 bases and 2 bases, there was a span of 6 bases. The CDR3 totals 13 residues. The germline gives CDR1 MDHEN, CDR2 SYDVKM. The CDR3 sequence: CASSGLNTGELFF. DNA for the CDR3: TGTGCCAGCAGTGGCCTCAACACCGGGGAGCTGTTTTTT.

The chain uses TRBV18 and TRBJ1-4, with 8 bases aligning to TRBD1. In germline, CDR1 is KGHSH, CDR2 LQKENI. V lost 4 bases to trimming and J lost 7 bases; unmatched junction nucleotides: 8. The CDR3 is 15 residues long. This CDR3 reads CASSRDRGGGEKLFF. CDR3 nucleotide sequence: TGTGCCAGCTCACGCGACAGGGGAGGAGGTGAAAAACTGTTTTTT.

V and J are TRBV6-1 and TRBJ1-2; TRBD1 matches 8 bases. The CDR3 loop spans 15 amino acids. The germline V gene encodes CDR1 MNHNS and CDR2 SASEGT. V shed 0 bases and J 4 bases; nucleotides not matched to a gene: 4. The CDR3 DNA follows: TGTGCCAGCAGTGAAGCGCAGGGGGCGGCCTATGGCTACACCTTC. The encoded protein is CASSEAQGAAYGYTF.

The chain has TRBV3-1 (or the pseudogene TRBV3-2) and TRBJ2-3, with 7 positions matching TRBD2. Losses at the gene ends were 4 bases for V and 2 bases for J; bases not matched to a gene: 12. Looked up from germline, CDR1 is LGHDT and CDR2 is YNNKEL (reference sequence). This CDR3 spans 17 amino acids. The CDR3 region has the DNA TGTGCCAGCAGCCCCCCCCCTAGCGGAGGAGCCACAGATACGCAGTATTTT. It is translated as CASSPPPSGGATDTQYF.

This chain uses TRBV18 with TRBJ2-5; unclear D gene. Looked up from germline, CDR1 is KGHSH and CDR2 is LQKENI. The CDR3 is 11 residues long. V lost 3 bases to trimming and J lost 5 bases, with 4 bases between them. CDR3 in DNA: TGTGCCAGCTCACCCGAGGAGACCCAGTACTTC. This codes for CASSPEETQYF.

This chain connects TRBV28 to TRBJ2-3; D is uncertain. V was clipped by 3 bases and J by 2 bases, with 15 bases between them. This CDR3 comprises 16 residues. Germline CDR1 reads MDHEN; CDR2 reads SYDVKM. The CDR3 sequence: CASSLGSDHTTDTQYF. DNA for the CDR3: TGTGCCAGCAGTTTGGGATCGGACCACACCACAGATACGCAGTATTTT. The full variable domain, rest sourced from reference TRBV28 and TRBJ2-3, is DVKVTQSSRYLVKRTGEKVFLECVQDMDHENMFWYRQDPGLGLRLIYFSYDVKMKEKGDIPEGYSVSREKKERFSLILESASTNQTSMYLCASSLGSDHTTDTQYFGPGTRLTVL.

The chain uses TRBV7-2 and TRBJ1-1; weak D call: TRBD1 (5 bases). V lost 5 bases and J lost 1, with 14 bases in between. Germline CDR1 reads SGHTA; CDR2 reads FQGNSA. The CDR3 is 15 residues long. The chain's CDR3 is CASSAYGTANTEAFF. In DNA form, the CDR3 reads TGTGCCAGCAGCGCATATGGGACTGCGAACACTGAAGCTTTCTTT.

This chain links TRBV10-3 with TRBJ1-1; D not resolved. This CDR3 has 15 amino acids. V lost 0 bases and J lost 1, with 9 bases in between. Germline V lookup: CDR1 ENHRY, CDR2 SYGVKD. The CDR3 protein is CAISESGTANTEAFF. For the CDR3, the DNA is TGTGCCATCAGTGAGTCCGGAACGGCGAACACTGAAGCTTTCTTT.

Details on this clone: In the same sample, other DNA sequences code for this CDR3. V is TRBV6-4 and J is TRBJ2-2; D uncertain. The V and J ends lost 0 bases and 4 bases respectively, with 9 bases between them. CDR1 MRHNA and CDR2 SNTAGT come from the germline V gene. The CDR3 spans 15 residues. The chain's CDR3 is CASSDSSGSTGELFF. CDR3 bases: TGTGCCAGCAGTGACTCTTCAGGTTCCACCGGGGAGCTGTTTTTT.

The sample holds one count of this clone. The CDR3 reads CASRLTANSGNTIYF. In nucleotides, the CDR3 is TGTGCCAGCAGACTAACAGCAAACTCTGGAAACACCATATATTTT. The chain joins TRBV27 to TRBJ1-3; D is uncertain. CDR3 length: 15 amino acids. Per the germline V gene, CDR1 is MNHEY and CDR2 is SMNVEV (reference sequence). Trimming shortened V by 6 bases and J by 0 bases, and 12 bases separated the two germline ends.